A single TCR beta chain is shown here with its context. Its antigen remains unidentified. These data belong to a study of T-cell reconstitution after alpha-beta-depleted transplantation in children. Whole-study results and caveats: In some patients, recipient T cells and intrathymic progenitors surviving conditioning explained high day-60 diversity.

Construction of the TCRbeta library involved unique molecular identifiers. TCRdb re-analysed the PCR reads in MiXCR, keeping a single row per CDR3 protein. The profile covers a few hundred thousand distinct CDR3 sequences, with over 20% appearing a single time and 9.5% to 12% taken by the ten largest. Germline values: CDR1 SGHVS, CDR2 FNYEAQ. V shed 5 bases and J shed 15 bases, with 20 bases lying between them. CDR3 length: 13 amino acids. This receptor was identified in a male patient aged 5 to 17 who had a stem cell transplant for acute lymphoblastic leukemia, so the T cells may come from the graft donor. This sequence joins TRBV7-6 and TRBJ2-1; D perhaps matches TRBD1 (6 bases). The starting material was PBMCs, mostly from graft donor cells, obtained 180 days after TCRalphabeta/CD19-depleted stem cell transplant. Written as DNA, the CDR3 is TGTGCCAGCAGCAGTCAGGGGTCAGGCGCTCTGTTCTTC. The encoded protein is CASSSQGSGALFF.